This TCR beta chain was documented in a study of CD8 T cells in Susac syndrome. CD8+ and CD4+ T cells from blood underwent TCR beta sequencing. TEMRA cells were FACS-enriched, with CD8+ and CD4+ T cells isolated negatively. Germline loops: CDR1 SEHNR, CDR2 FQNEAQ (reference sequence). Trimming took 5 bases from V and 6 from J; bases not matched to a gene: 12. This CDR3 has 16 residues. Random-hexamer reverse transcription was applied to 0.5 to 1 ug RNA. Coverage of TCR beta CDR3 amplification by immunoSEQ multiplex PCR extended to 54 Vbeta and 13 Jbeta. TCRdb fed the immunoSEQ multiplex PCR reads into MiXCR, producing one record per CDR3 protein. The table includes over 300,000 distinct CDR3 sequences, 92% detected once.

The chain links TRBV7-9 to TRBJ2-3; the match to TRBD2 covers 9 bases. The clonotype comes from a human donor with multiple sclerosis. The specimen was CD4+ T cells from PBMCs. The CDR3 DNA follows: TGTGCCAGCAGCCGCCGACTAGCGGCAAACGAGGATACGCAGTATTTT. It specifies CASSRRLAANEDTQYF.